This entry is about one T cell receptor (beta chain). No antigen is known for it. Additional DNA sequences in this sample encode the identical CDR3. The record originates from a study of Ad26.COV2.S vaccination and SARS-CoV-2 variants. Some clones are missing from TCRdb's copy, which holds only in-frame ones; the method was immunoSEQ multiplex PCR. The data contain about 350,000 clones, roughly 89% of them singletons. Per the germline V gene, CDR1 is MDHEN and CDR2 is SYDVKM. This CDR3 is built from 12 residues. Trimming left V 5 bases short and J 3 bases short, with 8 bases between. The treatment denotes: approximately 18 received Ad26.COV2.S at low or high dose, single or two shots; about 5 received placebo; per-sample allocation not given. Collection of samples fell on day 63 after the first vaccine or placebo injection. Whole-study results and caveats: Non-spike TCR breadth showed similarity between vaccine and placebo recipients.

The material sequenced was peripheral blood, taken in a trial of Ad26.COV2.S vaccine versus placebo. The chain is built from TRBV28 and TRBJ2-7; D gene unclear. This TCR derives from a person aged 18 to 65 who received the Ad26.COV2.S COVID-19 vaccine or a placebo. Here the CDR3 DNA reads TGTGCCAGCAGTCGGAAGGGCTACGAGCAGTACTTC. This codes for CASSRKGYEQYF.